This is a list of T cell receptor beta chains from one sample in a study of blood T cell repertoires in COVID-19. Sequencing was performed with immunoSEQ multiplex PCR; in TCRdb, only in-frame clones are kept and a portion is missing. The sample holds 110,000 to 150,000 clones; less than 85% are singletons and the top ten take 1.5% to 2%. Sequenced: PBMCs or T cells enriched from blood (not recorded which). The receptors stem from a woman between 18 and 29 years old who had been exposed to COVID-19. CDR3s include the opening cysteine and the closing phenylalanine or tryptophan. D genes are given only for firm matches. Size tells how often a clone was seen (once, few, many) or the class of an expanded clone, and some rows leave it out.

cdr3_aa	cdr3_nt	v_call	j_call	d_call	clone_size
CASSHPGLNYEQYF	TGCGCCAGCAGCCACCCGGGACTTAACTACGAGCAGTACTTC	TRBV4-1	TRBJ2-7	NA	NA
CASSPRDRGGTEAFF	TGCGCCAGCAGCCCCCGGGACAGGGGTGGGACTGAAGCTTTCTTT	TRBV5-1	TRBJ1-1	TRBD1	NA
CAWNLAGYGYTF	TGTGCCTGGAACCTGGCGGGCTATGGCTACACCTTC	TRBV30	TRBJ1-2	NA	few
CASSRWTGGDEKLFF	TGTGCCAGCAGTCGCTGGACAGGGGGCGATGAAAAACTGTTTTTT	TRBV27	TRBJ1-4	TRBD1	NA
CASSLNSGSNQPQHF	TGTGCCAGCAGCTTAAACTCGGGGAGCAATCAGCCCCAGCATTTT	TRBV7-6	TRBJ1-5	NA	many
CASKKGWRQGNTYSNQPQHF	TGTGCCAGCAAGAAAGGTTGGAGACAGGGTAATACTTATAGCAATCAGCCCCAGCATTTT	TRBV27	TRBJ1-5	TRBD1	NA
CASSPQEGTEAFF	TGTGCCAGCAGCCCGCAGGAGGGCACTGAAGCTTTCTTT	TRBV7-8	TRBJ1-1	NA	NA
CASSHTGLPNTGELFF	TGCGCCAGCAGCCATACAGGACTACCTAACACCGGGGAGCTGTTTTTT	TRBV5-1	TRBJ2-2	NA	once
CATSLSGQGAGYTQYF	TGTGCCACCAGCTTATCGGGACAGGGGGCGGGATATACGCAGTATTTT	TRBV15	TRBJ2-3	TRBD1	NA